A single T cell receptor (beta chain) is shown here with its context. Antigen specificity is unknown. TCR beta CDR3 sequences were amplified from RNA transcripts. Carried out on the TCR CDR3, a first-round RT-PCR used the HTBI primer set. TCRdb itself ran the multiplex PCR reads through MiXCR, one entry per CDR3 protein. The sample holds 500,000 to 800,000 distinct CDR3 sequences, approximately 15% seen once. The data were taken from a study of T cells in Graves' hyperthyroidism and ophthalmopathy. Study context: Upon initial diagnosis and before any treatment, peripheral blood was collected. Regarding the study as a whole: With a median lead of 6.5 months before onset, the model predicted ophthalmopathy. Using 13 V-J features, a model discriminated ophthalmopathy from stable hyperthyroidism.

Clinical Activity Scores of at least 3, NOSPECS grades of at least 4 and durations under 3 months characterized ophthalmopathy patients. Germline CDR1 and CDR2: LGHNA and YNFKEQ. Trimming removed 3 bases from V and 1 base from J; junction bases left unmatched: 9. The CDR3 spans 20 residues. The sequenced sample consisted of blood. The chain links TRBV4-2 to TRBJ2-2; the match to TRBD2 covers 15 bases. The TCR comes from a woman aged 45-59 years with Graves' ophthalmopathy. The CDR3 here is CASSHNPPGLAGGNTGELFF. CDR3 bases: TGTGCCAGCAGCCACAACCCCCCGGGACTAGCGGGAGGGAACACCGGGGAGCTGTTTTTT.